Described below is a single T cell receptor beta chain sequence and its context. With 60 Vbeta and 13 Jbeta primers, the PCR was carried out. Sequencing was performed with immunoSEQ multiplex PCR; in TCRdb, only in-frame clones are kept and a portion is missing. In the table there are over 150,000 clones, roughly 80% of which are singletons. The CDR3 loop spans 14 amino acids. Per the germline V gene, CDR1 is SGHRS and CDR2 is YFSETQ. V gave up 2 bases and J gave up 2 bases, with 10 bases separating them. These data are taken from a study of cytomegalovirus exposure and HLA in healthy donors. The TCR sequence derives from a man in his thirties or forties in good health and CMV-seropositive. The V and J genes are TRBV5-1 and TRBJ1-1, with a possible D match to TRBD1 (5 bases). The sequenced material came from PBMCs. CDR3 coding DNA: TGCGCCAGCAGCTTTACAGGACCCAACACTGAAGCTTTCTTT. It specifies CASSFTGPNTEAFF.